This TCR beta chain was captured by sequencing in a study of shared clonotypes between healthy human individuals. The germline V gene encodes CDR1 LNHNV and CDR2 YYDKDF (reference sequence). This CDR3 is built from 14 residues. The germline V and J ends were trimmed by 0 bases and 3 bases, with 9 bases remaining between them. TCRdb's copy holds only in-frame clones and misses some; the assay was immunoSEQ multiplex PCR. The data contain roughly 2.5 million clones, roughly nine tenths of them seen just once; the ten biggest clones take up roughly 0.14%. The sequenced material came from naive CD4+ T cells sorted from blood. Subset here: CD45RA+ positively selected. This receptor was identified in a man between 18 and 35 years old in good health. This rearrangement joins TRBV15 to TRBJ2-7; D gene unclear. The CDR3 coding sequence is TGTGCCACCAGCAGAGAAACCTCTAGCTACGAGCAGTACTTC. Its protein is CATSRETSSYEQYF.